This is a list of T cell receptor beta chains from one sample in a study of T cell responses to AZD1222 COVID-19 vaccine. Here immunoSEQ multiplex PCR was the method, and the copy in TCRdb shows in-frame clones only, minus some. The table has more than 60,000 clones, roughly 85% seen once; the top ten hold approximately 1.3%. The material was peripheral blood, obtained 28 days after the second AZD1222 dose. Receptor source: an adult who received the AZD1222 COVID-19 vaccine. The CDR3 runs from the conserved cysteine through the conserved F or W. D genes are given only for firm matches.

length | D | V | CDR3
15 | - | TRBV18 | CASSPHDGGGYEQYF
13 | TRBD1 | TRBV7-2 | CASSLTGIHEQYF
15 | TRBD2 | TRBV2 | CASTPRTSGLETQYF
11 | - | TRBV19 | CAVGGRAIQYF
15 | - | TRBV27 | CASSLGSYSNQPQHF
14 | TRBD1 | TRBV15 | CATSIGTGSYEQYF
16 | TRBD1 | TRBV3-1/TRBV3-2 | CASSQDRTGEDTEAFF
15 | TRBD1 | TRBV7-3 | CASSLTPGGNTEAFF
16 | - | TRBV6-6 | CASKPLGGEGNSPLHF
14 | - | TRBV6-6 | CASSITDKTGELFF
15 | - | TRBV2 | CASSVGRGTYNEQFF
15 | TRBD1 | TRBV7-9 | CASSLFRDSQETQYF
15 | - | TRBV7-8 | CASSLSGTDNSPLHF
13 | - | TRBV7-3 | CASSLGGPTEAFF
17 | - | TRBV27 | CASSLSFDGIYNSPLHF
13 | - | TRBV25-1 | CASSDFRSYEQYF
12 | - | TRBV28 | CASNSYNSPLHF
18 | - | TRBV7-7 | CASSLGSWSGVGANVLTF
16 | - | TRBV5-1 | CASSLLGRRSTDTQYF
15 | TRBD2 | TRBV29-1 | CSGRLAGGPTNEQFF
15 | TRBD1 | TRBV5-1 | CASSPGTGGLDTQYF
16 | TRBD2 | TRBV27 | CASSLDGGGSDNEQFF
15 | - | TRBV5-4 | CASSLGGTGNTEAFF
14 | - | TRBV2 | CASRRNGVNTEAFF
14 | - | TRBV19 | CASSLSPGSYGYTF
14 | TRBD1 | TRBV6-5 | CASTPGQRNQPQHF
16 | - | TRBV28 | CASSFGGPRTNYGYTF
14 | TRBD1 | TRBV19 | CASNPGQGNTEAFF
16 | - | TRBV4-2 | CASSQVEQLAKNIQYF
15 | TRBD1 | TRBV6-2/TRBV6-3 | CASSWAGGNTGELFF
16 | - | TRBV30 | CAWSVWDGGSGTELFF
14 | - | TRBV9 | CASSETTVTYEQYF
14 | - | TRBV6-5 | CASSYLQGNTEAFF
16 | TRBD1 | TRBV6-6 | CASSYPPGQGQETQYF
16 | TRBD1 | TRBV5-5 | CASSNVKQGAWTEAFF
16 | - | TRBV24-1 | CATSDPQETSNYGYTF
13 | - | TRBV7-2 | CASSLPGTDTQYF
15 | TRBD2 | TRBV28 | CASSWTSGFTDTQYF
13 | - | TRBV19 | CASSYQGGNEQFF
12 | - | TRBV19 | CASSGESYEQYF
14 | - | TRBV7-9 | CASSQPKANEKLFF
15 | - | TRBV28 | CASSRDLGSDTEAFF
14 | - | TRBV7-2 | CASSSGTVVYEQYF
12 | - | TRBV28 | CASKWVDQPQHF
15 | - | TRBV7-2 | CASSPRGPGGYEQYF
13 | - | TRBV7-2 | CASSPGHTNGYTF
13 | - | TRBV9 | CASSVMVNTEAFF
12 | - | TRBV14 | CASSQVWGELFF
15 | - | TRBV7-9 | CASSSRTESSYEQYF
15 | - | TRBV28 | CASSLWGDSNQPQHF
14 | TRBD1 | TRBV27 | CASKTDRANSPLHF
15 | - | TRBV7-8 | CASSFDTSMNYGYTF
13 | - | TRBV19 | CASSMIGNTEAFF
16 | - | TRBV10-2 | CASINPTGPIFGEQYF
14 | - | TRBV28 | CASSPPGHKEKLFF